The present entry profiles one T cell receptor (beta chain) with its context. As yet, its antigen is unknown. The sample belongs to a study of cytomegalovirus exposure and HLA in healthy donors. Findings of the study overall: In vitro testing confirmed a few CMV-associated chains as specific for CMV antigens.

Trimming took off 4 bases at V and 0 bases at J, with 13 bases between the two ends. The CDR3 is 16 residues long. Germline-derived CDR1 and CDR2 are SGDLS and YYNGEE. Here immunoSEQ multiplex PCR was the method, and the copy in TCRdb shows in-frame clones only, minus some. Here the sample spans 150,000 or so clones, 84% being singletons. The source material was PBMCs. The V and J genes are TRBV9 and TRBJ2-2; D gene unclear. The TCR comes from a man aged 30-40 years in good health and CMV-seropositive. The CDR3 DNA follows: TGTGCCAGCAGCCCCCTCGCGTCCGCGAACACCGGGGAGCTGTTTTTT. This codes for CASSPLASANTGELFF.